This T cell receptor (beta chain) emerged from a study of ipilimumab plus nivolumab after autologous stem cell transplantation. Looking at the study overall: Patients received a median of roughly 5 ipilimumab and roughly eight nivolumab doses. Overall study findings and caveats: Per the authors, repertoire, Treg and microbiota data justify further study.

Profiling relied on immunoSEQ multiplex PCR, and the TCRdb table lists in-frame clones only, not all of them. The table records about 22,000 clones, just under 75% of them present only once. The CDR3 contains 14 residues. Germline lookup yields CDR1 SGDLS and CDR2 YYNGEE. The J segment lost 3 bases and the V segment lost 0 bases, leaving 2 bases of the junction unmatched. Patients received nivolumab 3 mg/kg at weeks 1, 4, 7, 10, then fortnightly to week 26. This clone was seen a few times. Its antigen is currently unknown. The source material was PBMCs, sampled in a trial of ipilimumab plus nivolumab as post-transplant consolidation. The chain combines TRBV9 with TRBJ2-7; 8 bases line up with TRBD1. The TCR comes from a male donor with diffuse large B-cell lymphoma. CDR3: CASSVATGGYEQYF. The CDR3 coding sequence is TGTGCCAGCAGCGTAGCTACAGGGGGCTACGAGCAGTACTTC.